This T cell receptor beta chain stems from a study of blood T cells in healthy people across ages. Study-level results: Older individuals had lower TCR beta diversity per million T cells (the decline was roughly linear).

Then a second PCR, running about 6 to 12 cycles, was carried out with a sample-barcoded 5' primer and a J-beta primer mix. TCRdb reanalysed the 5' RACE reads using MiXCR and keeps one entry per CDR3 protein. This sample has 650,000 to 800,000 distinct CDR3 sequences, with about 42% found just once. To note about this clonotype: No antigen is known for it. Just one base apart from a much larger clone, this may be a read error.

With 9 bases clipped from V and 7 bases from J, the junction kept 3 bases outside the gene matches. In germline, CDR1 is SEHNR, CDR2 FQNEAQ (reference sequence). The CDR3 sequence is 11 residues long. The chain employs TRBV7-9 and TRBJ1-5, with 7 bases fitting TRBD1. This TCR derives from a man in his sixties in good health. Sequencing was done on a sample of blood. The CDR3 DNA is TGTGCCAGTCAGGGGGAGCAGCCCCAGCATTTT. It specifies CASQGEQPQHF.